Each of the 18 T cell receptor beta chains below was sequenced from the same sample in a study of T cells in Graves' hyperthyroidism and ophthalmopathy. The source material, RNA transcripts, was used to amplify TCR beta CDR3 regions. The HTBI primer set was used in a first-round RT-PCR of the TCR CDR3. Each CDR3 protein is one row after TCRdb ran MiXCR on the multiplex PCR reads. The profile covers roughly 380,000 distinct CDR3 sequences, with roughly an eighth appearing a single time and 5.3% taken by the ten largest. The sequenced sample consisted of blood. These TCRs come from a woman aged 18 to 35 with Graves' hyperthyroidism.

This clonotype was counted many times. The J gene is TRBJ1-2, the V gene TRBV20-1, with D hard to call. CDR3 length equals 14 residues. From germline, CDR1 is DFQATT and CDR2 SNEGSKA (reference sequence). The germline V and J ends were trimmed by 0 bases and 2 bases, with 10 bases remaining between them. In DNA form, the CDR3 reads TGCAGTGCTAGAGATCTGGCAGAGAACTATGGCTACACCTTC. Protein: CSARDLAENYGYTF.

The chain is built from TRBV10-3 and TRBJ2-3; perhaps TRBD2 as D (6 bases). Trimming cost V 7 bases and J 0 bases, with 11 bases left between them. This CDR3 spans 14 amino acids. Germline V gene lookup returns CDR1 ENHRY and CDR2 SYGVKD. CDR3 coding DNA: TGTGCCATCAATCGCGGAGGGAGCACAGATACGCAGTATTTT. Translation: CAINRGGSTDTQYF.

The sample holds a few counts of this clonotype. The chain has TRBV9 and TRBJ1-3; D ambiguous. CDR3 length equals 12 residues. V was clipped by 3 bases and J by 7 bases, with 8 bases between them. Germline-derived CDR1 and CDR2 are SGDLS and YYNGEE. In nucleotides, the CDR3 is TGTGCCAGCAGCGCATCCTCTAACACCATATATTTT. Protein sequence: CASSASSNTIYF.

The rearrangement joins TRBV27 to TRBJ1-2, with a weak D call TRBD1 (5 bases). Trimming removed 3 bases at V and 0 bases at J, with 8 bases between. Germline V CDR1 and CDR2: MNHEY, SMNVEV (reference sequence). The CDR3 has 14 amino acids. The CDR3: CASSFKGPNYGYTF. The CDR3 DNA reads TGTGCCAGCAGTTTTAAGGGACCTAACTATGGCTACACCTTC.

The J gene is TRBJ2-5, the V gene TRBV20-1, with 7 bases fitting TRBD1. Germline loops: CDR1 DFQATT, CDR2 SNEGSKA (reference sequence). Trimming took 3 bases from V and 2 from J; bases not matched to a gene: 3. The CDR3 is 13 amino acids. The CDR3, as DNA: TGCAGTGCTAGGACAGGGTTTCAAGAGACCCAGTACTTC. Its translation: CSARTGFQETQYF.

The sample holds many counts of this clonotype. The rearrangement uses TRBV12-3 or TRBV12-4 and TRBJ2-7; D possibly corresponds to TRBD2 (5 bases). V dropped 3 bases and J dropped 3 bases, with 12 bases sitting between them. The CDR3 extends over 14 amino acids. The chain's CDR3 is CASSFRGIGYEQYF. The CDR3, as DNA: TGTGCCAGCAGTTTTCGGGGAATAGGCTACGAGCAGTACTTC.

This clonotype was observed at least ten times. The chain couples TRBV12-3 or TRBV12-4 to TRBJ1-2, with 9 bases identical to TRBD1. The CDR3 covers 15 residues. Unmatched junction bases numbered 8, after V lost 5 bases and J lost 4 bases. The CDR3 loop is CASSPTGGGGYGYTF. CDR3 nucleotides: TGTGCCAGCAGTCCCACAGGGGGCGGAGGCTATGGCTACACCTTC.

This chain uses TRBV6-1 with TRBJ1-1, with TRBD1 as a possible D gene (5 bases). Germline V gene data show CDR1 as MNHNS and CDR2 as SASEGT. Trimming took off 5 bases at V and 8 bases at J, with 12 bases between the two ends. The CDR3 contains 12 residues. CDR3 DNA: TGTGCCAGCAGTACCCCAGGGAGCGAAGCTTTCTTT. Translating it yields CASSTPGSEAFF.

This clonotype was observed at least ten times. The rearrangement joins TRBV6-2 or TRBV6-3 to TRBJ2-3; 7 bases fit TRBD1. Germline values: CDR1 MNHEY, CDR2 SVGEGT. With V trimmed by 5 bases and J by 2 bases, 7 bases remained unmatched. There are 15 residues in the CDR3. In DNA form, the CDR3 reads TGTGCCAGCAGTGACAGACAGGGATCCACAGATACGCAGTATTTT. Its translation: CASSDRQGSTDTQYF.

In this sample, this clonotype turned up many times. This chain connects TRBV5-1 to TRBJ2-7; D is unresolved. V lost 4 bases and J 2 bases, leaving 7 bases between the germline ends. The CDR3 sequence is 12 residues long. The germline V gene encodes CDR1 SGHRS and CDR2 YFSETQ. CDR3 protein: CASSDNAYEQYF. The CDR3 DNA follows: TGCGCCAGCAGCGACAATGCCTACGAGCAGTACTTC.

The sample holds many counts of this clonotype. The chain uses TRBV28 and TRBJ1-2; no clear D. Trimming shortened V by 1 base and J by 8 bases, and 11 bases separated the two germline ends. This CDR3 comprises 13 residues. Germline V gives CDR1 MDHEN, CDR2 SYDVKM. The CDR3 coding sequence is TGTGCCAGCAGTTTATTTTATCCTTCCGGCTACACCTTC. Translating it yields CASSLFYPSGYTF.

This clonotype was found many times. J is TRBJ1-2 and V is TRBV5-5; 9 bases are shared with TRBD1. Germline V CDR1 and CDR2: SGHKS, YYEKEE (reference sequence). The ends lost 4 bases at V and 4 bases at J; junction bases unmatched: 5. The CDR3 has 14 residues. The CDR3, as DNA: TGTGCCAGCAGCGTGACAGGGGGGTTCTATGGCTACACCTTC. Its translation is CASSVTGGFYGYTF.

This clonotype has more than one count but fewer than ten. V usage is TRBV14 and J usage is TRBJ2-6, with D possibly matching TRBD2 (5 bases). This CDR3 contains 16 residues. Germline loops: CDR1 SGHDN, CDR2 FVKESK. V shed 5 bases and J shed 2 bases, with 13 bases lying between them. CDR3 region: CASSTGLLAGANVLTF. CDR3 nucleotides: TGTGCCAGCAGCACGGGATTACTAGCTGGGGCCAACGTCCTGACTTTC.

Ten or more counts support this clonotype. The J gene is TRBJ2-5, the V gene TRBV2; 7 nucleotides line up with TRBD2. CDR1 and CDR2 (germline): SNHLY, FYNNEI. Unmatched junction bases numbered 6, after V lost 4 bases and J lost 4 bases. This CDR3 has 14 amino acids. CDR3 amino acids: CASSGLTSRETQYF. CDR3 bases: TGTGCCAGCAGTGGGCTGACTAGCCGAGAGACCCAGTACTTC.

As DNA, the CDR3 is TGTGCCAGCAGTGCCGGGGGCGAAAAACTGTTTTTT. The encoded protein is CASSAGGEKLFF. This chain connects TRBV7-2 to TRBJ1-4, with D possibly matching TRBD1 (6 bases). The germline V gene encodes CDR1 SGHTA and CDR2 FQGNSA. V was shortened by 6 bases and J by 8 bases, with 10 bases between the two germline ends. The CDR3 extends over 12 amino acids.

The J gene is TRBJ2-1, the V gene TRBV5-1; TRBD1 aligns across 9 bases. The length of the CDR3 is 15 residues. The V gene end was trimmed by 0 bases and the J gene end by 5 bases; junction bases not matched to a gene: 3. Germline CDR1 SGHRS, CDR2 YFSETQ. The CDR3 region has the DNA TGCGCCAGCAGCTTGGAACAGGGGGCAGACAATGAGCAGTTCTTC. This sequence encodes CASSLEQGADNEQFF.

This clonotype was seen many times. This sequence joins TRBV19 and TRBJ2-3; TRBD2 matches at 13 bases. V shed 4 bases and J 5 bases; nucleotides not matched to a gene: 3. Looked up from germline, CDR1 is LNHDA and CDR2 is SQIVND (reference sequence). There are 15 residues in the CDR3. The CDR3 region has the DNA TGTGCCAGTAGTAGGGGACTAGCGGGACAAGATACGCAGTATTTT. Encoded protein: CASSRGLAGQDTQYF.

This clonotype was recorded many times. The chain has TRBV29-1 and TRBJ2-7, with a possible D match to TRBD2 (6 bases). V dropped 4 bases and J dropped 5 bases, with 12 bases sitting between them. Germline V lookup: CDR1 SQVTM, CDR2 ANQGSEA. There are 12 residues in the CDR3. The CDR3 loop is CSVGSGENEQYF. The CDR3 DNA reads as TGCAGCGTTGGTTCGGGGGAGAACGAGCAGTACTTC.